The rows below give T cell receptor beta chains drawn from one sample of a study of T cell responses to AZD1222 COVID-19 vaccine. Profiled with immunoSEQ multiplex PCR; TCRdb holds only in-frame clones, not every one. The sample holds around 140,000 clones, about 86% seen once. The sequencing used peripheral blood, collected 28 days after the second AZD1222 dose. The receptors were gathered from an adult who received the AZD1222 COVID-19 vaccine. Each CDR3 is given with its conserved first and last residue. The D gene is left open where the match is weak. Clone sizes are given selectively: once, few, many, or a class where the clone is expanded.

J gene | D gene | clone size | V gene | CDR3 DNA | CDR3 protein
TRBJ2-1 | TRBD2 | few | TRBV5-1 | TGCGCCAGCAGCTACGCCGTTGGGCTAGCGGGAGCCGGGGGCTTCGGTGAGCAGTTCTTC | CASSYAVGLAGAGGFGEQFF
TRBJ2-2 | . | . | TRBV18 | TGTGCCAGCTCACCACGGAGCACAGGGAGTATCGGGGAGCTGTTTTTT | CASSPRSTGSIGELFF
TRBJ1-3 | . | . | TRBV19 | TGTGCCAGTAGTGTACCGGGGCGGTCTGGAAACACCATATACTTT | CASSVPGRSGNTIYF
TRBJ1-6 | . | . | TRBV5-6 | TGTGCCAGCAGTCGGGATTCACCCCTCCACTTT | CASSRDSPLHF
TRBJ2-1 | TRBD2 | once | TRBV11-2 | TGTGCCAGCAGCGAGTCTAGCGGGAGTGAGTTCTTC | CASSESSGSEFF
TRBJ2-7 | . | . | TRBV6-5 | TGTGCCAGCAAGGAGGCGACGGATGCTGCCTACGAGCAGTACTTC | CASKEATDAAYEQYF
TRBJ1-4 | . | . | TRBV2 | TGTGCCACCCACGGGGCTAGGGGAGGAGAAAAACTGTTTTTT | CATHGARGGEKLFF
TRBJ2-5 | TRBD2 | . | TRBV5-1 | TGCGCCAGCAGGCAAGCGGGAGGTGGGGAGACCCAGTACTTC | CASRQAGGGETQYF
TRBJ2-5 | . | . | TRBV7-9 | TGTGCCAGCAGCGGCCAGATAGTCCAAGAGACCCAGTACTTC | CASSGQIVQETQYF
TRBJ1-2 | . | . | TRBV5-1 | TGCGCCAGCAGCTTGGCGGGGGCGATCATATCTTTTGGCTACACCTTC | CASSLAGAIISFGYTF
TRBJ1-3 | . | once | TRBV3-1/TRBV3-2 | TGTGCCAGCAGCCAAGGCTTACAGGGAAGAAACACCATATATTTT | CASSQGLQGRNTIYF
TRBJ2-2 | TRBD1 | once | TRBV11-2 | TGTGCCAGCAGCTTTACAGGGGGCGGAACCGGGGAGCTGTTTTTT | CASSFTGGGTGELFF
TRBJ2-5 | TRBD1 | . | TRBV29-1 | TGCAGCGCCTCAGGGGGCGCGGAGACCCAGTACTTC | CSASGGAETQYF
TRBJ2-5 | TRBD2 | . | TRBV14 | TGTGCCAGCAGCCAAATAAAACCGGGACTAGCGGAAGAGACCCAGTACTTC | CASSQIKPGLAEETQYF
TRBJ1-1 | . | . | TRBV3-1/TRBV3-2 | TGTGCCAGCAGCCAAGAACAGGGGAACACTGAAGCTTTCTTT | CASSQEQGNTEAFF
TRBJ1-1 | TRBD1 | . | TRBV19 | TGTGCCAGTAGGCCCACAGGGGTCCCTGAAGCTTTCTTT | CASRPTGVPEAFF
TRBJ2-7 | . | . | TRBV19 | TGTGCCAGTAGTAGGGGGTCCACATACGAGCAGTACTTC | CASSRGSTYEQYF
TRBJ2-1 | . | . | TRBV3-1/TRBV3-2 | TGTGCCAGCAGCGGGATCCGGGAGCAGTTCTTC | CASSGIREQFF
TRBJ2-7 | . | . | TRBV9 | TGTGCCAGCAGCGAGGGGCTCCCAGGGCATGGCTACGAGCAGTACTTC | CASSEGLPGHGYEQYF
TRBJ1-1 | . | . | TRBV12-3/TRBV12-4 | TGTGCCAGCAGGCCGTGGGGGAACACTGAAGCTTTCTTT | CASRPWGNTEAFF
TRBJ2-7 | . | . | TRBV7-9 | TGTGCCAGCAGCTTTACCTTAGAGTTGGACGAGCAGTACTTC | CASSFTLELDEQYF
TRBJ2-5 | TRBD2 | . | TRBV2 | TGTGCCTTCAAGGCGGGGGGGCCGGAGACCCAGTACTTC | CAFKAGGPETQYF